The 3 T cell receptor beta chains below were found in one sample sequenced in a study of blood T cell repertoires in COVID-19. Sequencing was performed with immunoSEQ multiplex PCR; in TCRdb, only in-frame clones are kept and a portion is missing. The sample records approximately 220,000 clones, over 80% being singletons. What was sequenced was PBMCs or T cells enriched from blood (not recorded which). The receptors come from a man under 40 who had recovered from COVID-19.

The chain recombines TRBV7-2 with TRBJ1-1; D might be TRBD1 (5 bases). V gave up 2 bases and J gave up 6 bases, with 16 bases separating them. The CDR3 contains 15 residues. The germline gives CDR1 SGHTA, CDR2 FQGNSA. The CDR3 sequence is CASSLSVPGLAEAFF. CDR3 bases: TGTGCCAGCAGCTTATCGGTCCCAGGGTTAGCTGAAGCTTTCTTT.

The chain carries TRBV6-5 and TRBJ1-1; 7 nucleotides align to TRBD1. CDR1 MNHEY and CDR2 SVGAGI come from the germline V gene. V lost 7 bases to trimming and J lost 5 bases; unmatched junction nucleotides: 10. This CDR3 spans 14 amino acids. For the CDR3, the DNA is TGTGCCAGCATCACAACAGGGGCGAAGACTGAAGCTTTCTTT. Amino acids: CASITTGAKTEAFF.

This rearrangement joins TRBV19 to TRBJ2-2; a possible D gene is TRBD2 (5 bases). V lost 4 bases and J 5 bases, leaving 17 bases between the germline ends. Germline V gives CDR1 LNHDA, CDR2 SQIVND (reference sequence). This CDR3 region has 16 residues. The CDR3 reads CASSSLAGLPTGELFF. The CDR3 DNA sequence: TGTGCCAGTAGTAGTCTGGCGGGCCTACCGACCGGGGAGCTGTTTTTT.